Below are 26 T cell receptor beta chains sequenced from a single sample in a study of T cells expressing NK-cell markers. TCRdb re-called the 5' RACE reads and catalogs CDR3 proteins one per entry, DNA excluded. This sample's table has fewer than 300,000 distinct CDR3 sequences. What was sequenced was blood T cells: a sorted CD56 or NKG2C T cell subset, CD4+ or CD8+ T cells, or bulk PBMC T cells (not recorded which). Receptors were obtained from a woman between 18 and 75 years old in good health.

This chain joins TRBV7-9 and TRBJ2-3; no DNA is available, so the TRBD2 call from TCRdb remains unchecked. This CDR3 region has 17 residues. Germline loops: CDR1 SEHNR, CDR2 FQNEAQ (reference sequence). This chain's CDR3 is CASSPPPGEAGRDTQYF.

The chain carries TRBV5-5 and TRBJ2-5; TCRdb's assignment of TRBD1 cannot be checked, as there is no DNA. The CDR3 is 16 amino acids. CDR1 is SGHKS and CDR2 is YYEKEE in the germline V gene (reference sequence). The CDR3 reads CASSPQTGYNGETQYF.

The chain joins TRBV20-1 to TRBJ1-1; TCRdb selects TRBD1, and the lack of DNA leaves this call unchecked. The CDR3 totals 15 residues. Germline V lookup: CDR1 DFQATT, CDR2 SNEGSKA (reference sequence). This CDR3 reads CSPKQGREWDTEAFF.

The chain couples TRBV5-1 to TRBJ2-1; TCRdb selects TRBD1, and the lack of DNA leaves this call unchecked. Germline V gives CDR1 SGHRS, CDR2 YFSETQ. The CDR3 contains 14 residues. CDR3: CASRNRDRANEQFF.

This chain connects TRBV7-2 to TRBJ2-1. The CDR3 contains 14 residues. The germline V gene has CDR1 SGHTA and CDR2 FQGNSA. Here the CDR3 reads CASSLAQVYNEQFF.

The CDR3 sequence: CASSNVPGQSPTTGFF. The chain is built from TRBV2 and TRBJ2-1; TCRdb calls TRBD1, which cannot be checked without DNA. This CDR3 spans 16 amino acids. Per germline, CDR1 SNHLY and CDR2 FYNNEI. The variable domain in full, completed from reference TRBV2 and TRBJ2-1, reads EPEVTQTPSHQVTQMGQEVILRCVPISNHLYFYWYRQILGQKVEFLVSFYNNEISEKSEIFDDQFSVERPDGSNFTLKIRSTKLEDSAMYFCASSNVPGQSPTTGFFGPGTRLTVL.

This chain connects TRBV5-1 to TRBJ1-5; TCRdb outputs TRBD1, but without DNA this stays unchecked. The V gene's germline CDR1 is SGHRS and CDR2 YFSETQ. This CDR3 is 18 amino acids long. CDR3 protein: CASSRSRDRGWSNQPQHF.

The chain links TRBV14 to TRBJ2-1; TCRdb designates TRBD2, a call that cannot be tested without DNA. The CDR3 is 15 residues long. Germline CDR1 and CDR2: SGHDN and FVKESK. CDR3 residues: CASSQAMVGVGEQFF.

The V and J genes are TRBV14 and TRBJ2-2. Germline V gene sequence: CDR1 SGHDN, CDR2 FVKESK. The CDR3 runs to 14 residues. The CDR3 protein is CASSQTINTGELFF.

The chain carries TRBV7-2 and TRBJ2-7; absent DNA, TCRdb's TRBD2 call cannot be checked. This CDR3 spans 16 amino acids. The V gene's germline CDR1 is SGHTA and CDR2 FQGNSA. The CDR3 reads CASSLGLAGGRYEQYF. Full variable domain (remainder filled in from reference TRBV7-2 and TRBJ2-7): GAGVSQSPSNKVTEKGKDVELRCDPISGHTALYWYRQSLGQGLEFLIYFQGNSAPDKSGLPSDRFSAERTGGSVSTLTIQRTQQEDSAVYLCASSLGLAGGRYEQYFGPGTRLTVT.

This chain links TRBV11-1 with TRBJ1-3. Germline CDR1 is SGHAT and CDR2 is FQDESV (reference sequence). The CDR3 is 15 amino acids. This CDR3 is CASSSTGNPGNTIYF.

The chain links TRBV3-1 to TRBJ2-7; TCRdb returns TRBD2, unconfirmable since there is no DNA. CDR3 length equals 15 residues. Germline loops: CDR1 LGHDT, CDR2 YNNKEL (reference sequence). The CDR3 sequence is CASSQGGTRSYEQYF.

The chain employs TRBV20-1 and TRBJ2-1; TCRdb's D gene call, TRBD1, goes unchecked for lack of DNA. The CDR3 consists of 13 residues. The germline V gene has CDR1 DFQATT and CDR2 SNEGSKA (reference sequence). CDR3 in amino acids: CSASSPVGSNRFF.

The CDR3 loop is CASSRLAGNGEQYF. The chain has TRBV7-2 and TRBJ2-7; TCRdb returns TRBD2, unconfirmable since there is no DNA. Germline CDR1 is SGHTA and CDR2 is FQGNSA. The CDR3 totals 14 residues.

The V call is TRBV12-3 or TRBV12-4, the J call TRBJ2-7; without DNA, the TCRdb call of TRBD2 cannot be checked. This CDR3 comprises 15 residues. The chain's CDR3 is CASSLRTSETYEQYF.

The CDR3 sequence is CASSLGDLGAGNTIYF. This chain links TRBV7-3 with TRBJ1-3. This CDR3 has 16 amino acids. Per the germline V gene, CDR1 is SGHTA and CDR2 is FQGTGA.

The CDR3 spells CALPGQPNSPLHF. The V call is TRBV19, the J call TRBJ1-6; there is no DNA to check the TCRdb D call of TRBD1. The CDR3 extends over 13 amino acids. Germline V lookup: CDR1 LNHDA, CDR2 SQIVND (reference sequence).

J is TRBJ1-6 and V is TRBV30; no DNA is available, so the TRBD1 call from TCRdb remains unchecked. There are 12 residues in the CDR3. Germline V lookup: CDR1 GTSNPN, CDR2 SVGIG (reference sequence). This chain's CDR3 is CAWAQQGSPLHF.

This chain joins TRBV12-3 or TRBV12-4 and TRBJ1-5; TCRdb indicates TRBD1, and absent DNA this call remains unverified. The CDR3 loop spans 16 amino acids. CDR3 region: CASSPHGQGRNQPQHF.

The chain recombines TRBV7-2 with TRBJ1-5; checking the TCRdb D call of TRBD1 is not possible without DNA. CDR1 and CDR2 (germline): SGHTA, FQGNSA. The CDR3 runs 16 residues. The chain's CDR3 is CASSLQGTGLIQPQHF.

The chain couples TRBV5-1 to TRBJ2-3; the D gene TCRdb calls, TRBD1, cannot be checked with no DNA. The germline V gene encodes CDR1 SGHRS and CDR2 YFSETQ. CDR3 length: 13 residues. The CDR3 spells CASSATVTDTQYF.

This chain uses TRBV10-3 with TRBJ2-1; absent DNA, TCRdb's TRBD2 call cannot be checked. The CDR3 loop spans 17 amino acids. Per germline, CDR1 ENHRY and CDR2 SYGVKD. This CDR3 reads CAISDRTSRKIYNEQFF.

J is TRBJ2-3 and V is TRBV7-9; the D call from TCRdb, TRBD2, cannot be confirmed without DNA. Per germline, CDR1 SEHNR and CDR2 FQNEAQ (reference sequence). The CDR3 has 15 residues. The CDR3: CASSRPEAAQDTQYF.

V and J are TRBV9 and TRBJ2-1; TCRdb returns TRBD2, unconfirmable since there is no DNA. This CDR3 contains 16 residues. CDR1 SGDLS and CDR2 YYNGEE come from the germline V gene. CDR3 region: CASSPLGGGSYNEQFF.

The genes are TRBV4-3 and TRBJ2-7; TCRdb selects TRBD1, and the lack of DNA leaves this call unchecked. CDR3 length: 15 amino acids. CDR1 LGHNA and CDR2 YSLEER come from the germline V gene. This CDR3 reads CASSQGPGQSYEQYF.

The chain has TRBV7-2 and TRBJ2-3; the D gene TCRdb calls, TRBD2, cannot be checked with no DNA. The CDR3 sequence is 16 residues long. The germline gives CDR1 SGHTA, CDR2 FQGNSA. The CDR3 sequence: CASSQREGPGTDTQYF. Combining the CDR3 with reference TRBV7-2 and TRBJ2-3 gives the whole variable domain GAGVSQSPSNKVTEKGKDVELRCDPISGHTALYWYRQSLGQGLEFLIYFQGNSAPDKSGLPSDRFSAERTGGSVSTLTIQRTQQEDSAVYLCASSQREGPGTDTQYFGPGTRLTVL.